The rows below give T cell receptor beta chains drawn from one sample of a study of cytomegalovirus exposure and HLA in healthy donors. Repertoires were generated with immunoSEQ multiplex PCR, while TCRdb's copy carries only in-frame clones and drops some. The profile covers hundreds of thousands of clones, with around 87% appearing a single time and around 3% taken by the ten largest. Sequencing was done on a sample of PBMCs. These receptors all stem from a man aged 18 to 30 in good health and CMV-seronegative. CDR3s include the opening cysteine and the closing phenylalanine or tryptophan.

TRBJ2-3 | TRBV9 | CASSDGWGGGHGTDTQYF
TRBJ2-7 | TRBV9 | CASSARRGEYSYEQYF
TRBJ1-2 | TRBV6-6 | CASSPRGYGYTF
TRBJ2-5 | TRBV5-1 | CASSPGSASQETQYF
TRBJ1-3 | TRBV4-1 | CASSQRGGTGNTIYF
TRBJ2-5 | TRBV7-9 | CASSARASGGQETQYF
TRBJ1-1 | TRBV2 | CASSAQVNTEAFF
TRBJ2-2 | TRBV5-6 | CASSDRLAGVGTGELFF
TRBJ2-1 | TRBV4-1 | CASSRRTSGDNEQFF
TRBJ1-6 | TRBV28 | CASGRVRSPLHF
TRBJ1-2 | TRBV5-4 | CASSLRDREDGYTF
TRBJ2-1 | TRBV6-6 | CASSYDGAGGNEQFF
TRBJ1-1 | TRBV6-5 | CASNPGQGNTEAFF
TRBJ1-6 | TRBV28 | CASSLPGGAKSSPLHF
TRBJ1-4 | TRBV5-1 | CASSVGSGVGEKLFF
TRBJ2-1 | TRBV7-2 | CASLGRGGPNEQFF
TRBJ2-5 | TRBV7-3 | CASSSGLPQETQYF
TRBJ1-3 | TRBV7-9 | CASSRGQYRNTIYF
TRBJ2-2 | TRBV5-1 | CASSLARNTGELFF
TRBJ2-7 | TRBV28 | CATLNSGDSYEQYF
TRBJ2-7 | TRBV6-5 | CASSYDSGPAYEQYF
TRBJ2-1 | TRBV5-4 | CASSLELAGYNEQFF
TRBJ1-5 | TRBV29-1 | CSVTGAFNQPQHF
TRBJ1-2 | TRBV4-1 | CASSQGSGVGYTF
TRBJ2-3 | TRBV7-2 | CASSLGTILRHTQYF
TRBJ2-7 | TRBV30 | CAWGKEGGQYF
TRBJ2-1 | TRBV5-6 | CASSLAGRYNEQFF
TRBJ1-2 | TRBV28 | CASSAGTGGSLGYGYTF
TRBJ1-2 | TRBV5-6 | CASSLRDTVNYGYTF
TRBJ2-7 | TRBV27 | CASSLASGGAYEQYF
TRBJ2-1 | TRBV7-8 | CASSLVGTGESSYNEQFF
TRBJ1-6 | TRBV30 | CAWDRTNSPLHF
TRBJ2-3 | TRBV9 | CASSVAGLFTDTQYF
TRBJ2-1 | TRBV4-2 | CASSLAGGSYNEQFF
TRBJ1-5 | TRBV5-3 | CARMIRSNQPQHF
TRBJ2-3 | TRBV4-3 | CASSQDGGDYTDTQYF
TRBJ2-3 | TRBV27 | CASKKRERTDTQYF
TRBJ1-5 | TRBV4-1 | CASSQDMSVQPQHF
TRBJ1-1 | TRBV9 | CASSLEGTVGFTEAFF
TRBJ1-2 | TRBV19 | CASSPGPGYGYTF
TRBJ2-7 | TRBV7-9 | CASSLEAVHHYEQYF
TRBJ1-2 | TRBV19 | CASARDRAKYGYTF
TRBJ2-7 | TRBV5-6 | CASSLGPGRGGYEQYF
TRBJ2-7 | TRBV6-5 | CASTDEAYEQYF
TRBJ2-7 | TRBV4-3 | CASSQVRDSDYEQYF
TRBJ2-7 | TRBV5-6 | CASSLAGAGSRNEQYF
TRBJ2-4 | TRBV25-1 | CASSGAGTDIQYF
TRBJ2-7 | TRBV4-1 | CASSQVRKGGYEQYF
TRBJ2-1 | TRBV6-5 | CASSYSRTGNEQFF
TRBJ2-7 | TRBV7-9 | CASSPPPGYEQYF
TRBJ2-5 | TRBV28 | CASSTTQGFRETQYF
TRBJ1-4 | TRBV28 | CASSFWRGEEKLFF
TRBJ2-4 | TRBV4-1 | CASSQSDIQYF
TRBJ2-7 | TRBV11-3 | CASSLDRGEQYF
TRBJ1-4 | TRBV4-1 | CASSRLQGAGNEKLFF
TRBJ2-1 | TRBV28 | CASSRHRNEQFF
TRBJ2-1 | TRBV14 | CASSQGGQAYNEQFF
TRBJ2-1 | TRBV5-1 | CASSSSGGPYNEQFF
TRBJ1-1 | TRBV11-2 | CASSLKALRDRGQAFF